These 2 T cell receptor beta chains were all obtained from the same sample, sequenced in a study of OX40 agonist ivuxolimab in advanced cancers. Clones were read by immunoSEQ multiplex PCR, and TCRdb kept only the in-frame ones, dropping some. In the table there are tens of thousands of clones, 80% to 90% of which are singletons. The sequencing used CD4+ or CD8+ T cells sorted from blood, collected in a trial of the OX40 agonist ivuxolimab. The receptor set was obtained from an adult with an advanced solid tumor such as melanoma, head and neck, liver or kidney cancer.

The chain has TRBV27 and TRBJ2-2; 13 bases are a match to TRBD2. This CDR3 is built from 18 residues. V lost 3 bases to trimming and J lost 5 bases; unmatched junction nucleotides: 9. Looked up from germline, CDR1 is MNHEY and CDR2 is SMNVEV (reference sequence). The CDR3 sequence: CASSFWGLAGSGTGELFF. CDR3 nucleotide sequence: TGTGCCAGCAGTTTCTGGGGACTAGCGGGATCGGGGACCGGGGAGCTGTTTTTT.

CDR3 sequence: CATSRGGHEKLFF. As DNA, the CDR3 is TGTGCCACCAGCAGAGGGGGACACGAAAAACTGTTTTTT. The chain combines TRBV15 with TRBJ1-4; D is possibly TRBD1 (6 bases). This CDR3 comprises 13 residues. Germline CDR1 LNHNV, CDR2 YYDKDF (reference sequence). Trimming stripped 1 base from V and 8 bases from J, with 8 bases between. The full variable domain, completed using reference TRBV15 and TRBJ1-4, is DAMVIQNPRYQVTQFGKPVTLSCSQTLNHNVMYWYQQKSSQAPKLLFHYYDKDFNNEADTPDNFQSRRPNTSFCFLDIRSPGLGDTAMYLCATSRGGHEKLFFGSGTQLSVL.